These 16 T cell receptor beta chains were sequenced from one sample in a study of cytomegalovirus exposure and HLA in healthy donors. Repertoires were generated with immunoSEQ multiplex PCR, while TCRdb's copy carries only in-frame clones and drops some. The repertoire holds 200,000 or so clones, with more than 80% as singletons. Sequenced material: PBMCs. Source of these receptors: a man aged 18-30 years in good health and CMV-seropositive.

This clone has a single count. This rearrangement joins TRBV7-8 to TRBJ2-3, with TRBD2 identical over 12 bases. After removal of 5 bases from V and 8 bases from J, the junction contained 8 bases not matched to a gene. Germline V gene data show CDR1 as SGHVS and CDR2 as FQNEAQ. CDR3 length: 15 amino acids. In DNA form, the CDR3 reads TGTGCCAGCAGCGTCCTAGCGGGAGGGCCGGGTACGCAGTATTTT. Encoded protein: CASSVLAGGPGTQYF.

In DNA, the CDR3 is TGTGCCAGCAGCGCCCTCGGGACAGGGCCCTACGAGCAGTACTTC. Translated: CASSALGTGPYEQYF. The V and J genes are TRBV5-6 and TRBJ2-7; 9 bases map to TRBD1. This CDR3 is built from 15 residues. V lost 4 bases, J lost 2 bases, and 7 bases stayed unmatched. Looked up from germline, CDR1 is SGHDT and CDR2 is YYEEEE.

The rearrangement links TRBV29-1 to TRBJ2-1, with D tentatively TRBD2 (7 bases). Germline lookup yields CDR1 SQVTM and CDR2 ANQGSEA. The CDR3 covers 12 residues. V was pared by 7 bases and J by 6 bases, with 13 bases between. CDR3: CSAVGGGNEQFF. The CDR3 bases are TGCAGCGCCGTAGGGGGGGGCAATGAGCAGTTCTTC.

This clone was recorded a few times. The chain couples TRBV15 to TRBJ2-7; the D gene is possibly TRBD1 (5 bases). The V gene lost 0 bases and the J gene lost 2 bases, with 8 bases spanning the gap. This CDR3 comprises 14 residues. CDR1 and CDR2 from the germline V gene are LNHNV and YYDKDF (reference sequence). CDR3 in amino acids: CATSREATAYEQYF. The CDR3 region has the DNA TGTGCCACCAGCAGAGAAGCGACAGCCTACGAGCAGTACTTC.

This clone was recorded a few times. The chain employs TRBV6-1 and TRBJ1-5, with 7 bases fitting TRBD1. CDR1 MNHNS and CDR2 SASEGT come from the germline V gene. Trimming cost V 6 bases and J 5 bases; bases outside gene matches: 7. The CDR3 length is 14 residues. CDR3 amino acids: CASSRRGSDQPQHF. Here the CDR3 DNA reads TGTGCCAGCAGCCGCAGGGGGTCGGATCAGCCCCAGCATTTT.

The genes are TRBV30 and TRBJ2-7; D is perhaps TRBD2 (5 bases). Germline V gives CDR1 GTSNPN, CDR2 SVGIG (reference sequence). Trimming took off 5 bases at V and 2 bases at J, with 10 bases between the two ends. This CDR3 is built from 12 residues. CDR3 residues: CAWGLAAYEQYF. CDR3 DNA sequence: TGTGCCTGGGGTCTAGCAGCCTACGAGCAGTACTTC.

The rearrangement uses TRBV7-9 and TRBJ2-3; weak D call: TRBD2 (6 bases). V was pared by 1 base and J by 6 bases, with 17 bases between. This CDR3 is built from 16 residues. Per germline, CDR1 SEHNR and CDR2 FQNEAQ (reference sequence). CDR3 protein: CASSLGGASGADTQYF. In DNA form, the CDR3 reads TGTGCCAGCAGCTTAGGCGGGGCCTCTGGGGCCGATACGCAGTATTTT. The full variable domain, its missing parts supplied by reference TRBV7-9 and TRBJ2-3, is DTGVSQNPRHKITKRGQNVTFRCDPISEHNRLYWYRQTLGQGPEFLTYFQNEAQLEKSRLLSDRFSAERPKGSFSTLEIQRTEQGDSAMYLCASSLGGASGADTQYFGPGTRLTVL.

The V call is TRBV29-1, the J call TRBJ1-3, with 12 nucleotides matching TRBD1. The germline V gene has CDR1 SQVTM and CDR2 ANQGSEA. The CDR3 consists of 14 residues. The V gene end was trimmed by 6 bases and the J gene end by 4 bases; junction bases not matched to a gene: 4. CDR3 in amino acids: CSVGTGGEGNTIYF. In nucleotides, the CDR3 is TGCAGCGTGGGGACAGGGGGCGAAGGAAACACCATATATTTT.

This clone was counted once. This sequence joins TRBV7-3 and TRBJ2-2, with D perhaps TRBD2 (6 bases). The CDR3 runs to 15 residues. Germline lookup yields CDR1 SGHTA and CDR2 FQGTGA. Trimming took 5 bases from V and 6 from J, leaving 16 bases between them. In DNA form, the CDR3 reads TGTGCCAGCAGCGAATCCGGGACTTCACCCGGGGAGCTGTTTTTT. It specifies CASSESGTSPGELFF.

The chain has TRBV2 and TRBJ1-5; 7 bases match TRBD1. With 4 bases clipped from V and 5 bases from J, the junction kept 5 bases outside the gene matches. The CDR3 is made up of 14 amino acids. The germline CDR1 and CDR2 sequences are SNHLY and FYNNEI. CDR3 nucleotides: TGTGCCAGCAGTGGACAGGGTAAGGATCAGCCCCAGCATTTT. This encodes CASSGQGKDQPQHF.

The chain employs TRBV19 and TRBJ2-4; TRBD1 might be the D (6 bases). Germline V lookup: CDR1 LNHDA, CDR2 SQIVND (reference sequence). The CDR3 totals 14 residues. The V end was cut by 7 bases, the J end by 6 bases, with 16 bases between. CDR3 DNA sequence: TGTGCCAGTATACCTACAGGGAGTGGAAACATTCAGTACTTC. Translated, it gives CASIPTGSGNIQYF.

CDR3 in DNA: TGTGCCAGCAACACGCAGGGTAGCTATGGCTACACCTTC. Encoded protein: CASNTQGSYGYTF. The chain couples TRBV27 to TRBJ1-2; TRBD1 is a possible D gene (5 bases). The CDR3 runs 13 residues. Germline assignment: CDR1 MNHEY and CDR2 SMNVEV (reference sequence). Trimming took off 7 bases at V and 4 bases at J, with 13 bases between the two ends.

This chain's CDR3 is CASSDFWEASDEQYF. The CDR3 nucleotides read TGTGCCAGCAGTGATTTCTGGGAAGCTAGCGACGAGCAGTACTTC. The V and J genes are TRBV6-1 and TRBJ2-7, with D perhaps TRBD2 (6 bases). Trimming shortened V by 3 bases and J by 5 bases, and 17 bases separated the two germline ends. The germline CDR1 and CDR2 sequences are MNHNS and SASEGT. The CDR3 is 15 amino acids.

This clone appeared a few times. V usage is TRBV30 and J usage is TRBJ1-2; D not resolved. The germline V and J ends were trimmed by 0 bases and 5 bases, with 13 bases remaining between them. Looked up from germline, CDR1 is GTSNPN and CDR2 is SVGIG (reference sequence). This CDR3 region has 14 residues. CDR3 nucleotides: TGTGCCTGGAGTGTACGGAGTCCAAGTTATGGCTACACCTTC. It encodes CAWSVRSPSYGYTF.

V gene TRBV27 combines with J gene TRBJ2-7; 9 bases align to TRBD2. The germline V gene encodes CDR1 MNHEY and CDR2 SMNVEV (reference sequence). J was trimmed by 0 bases and V by 6 bases; bases with no gene match: 9. This CDR3 has 16 residues. This CDR3 is CASSRTPAGGSYEQYF. CDR3 sequence (DNA): TGTGCCAGCAGCCGTACGCCAGCGGGAGGCTCCTACGAGCAGTACTTC.

The CDR3 loop reads CASSKDRDTSYEQYF. The CDR3 DNA follows: TGTGCCAGTAGTAAGGACAGGGACACCTCCTACGAGCAGTACTTC. V gene TRBV19 combines with J gene TRBJ2-7, with 8 bases fitting TRBD1. J was trimmed by 0 bases and V by 4 bases; bases with no gene match: 5. This CDR3 has 15 residues. Germline CDR1 is LNHDA and CDR2 is SQIVND (reference sequence).